The text below deals with one TCR beta chain. Deletions cut 5 bases from V and 0 bases from J, with 21 bases between. The germline CDR1 and CDR2 sequences are SGHTA and FQGNSA. This CDR3 region has 18 residues. The data are from a study of cytomegalovirus exposure and HLA in healthy donors. Vbeta (60) and Jbeta (13) primers were used in the PCR. Data came from immunoSEQ multiplex PCR; TCRdb stores just in-frame clones and leaves some out. This table holds 72,000 or so clones, approximately 72% found once. This TCR was recovered from a woman in her 30s in good health and CMV-seropositive. V is TRBV7-2 and J is TRBJ2-3, with TRBD2 as a possible D gene (5 bases). Sequenced: PBMCs. Written as DNA, the CDR3 is TGTGCCAGCAGCGAAGCGGCGGGTTTTTCCTCTAGCACAGATACGCAGTATTTT. It is translated as CASSEAAGFSSSTDTQYF.